The entry below gives a single T cell receptor beta chain sequence along with its context. This record belongs to a study of blood T cell repertoires in COVID-19. Overall study context: The United States, Italy and Spain supplied acute and convalescent COVID-19 samples.

In the authors' workflow: The authors estimated nucleated cell counts from reference gene primer amplification. The repertoire was sequenced with immunoSEQ multiplex PCR; TCRdb's copy has only in-frame clones and lacks some. V and J calls and clone size are given by that table; D and trimming were obtained from the DNA. The table shows approximately 180,000 clones, with roughly 89% occurring only once. Participants reported their clinical history, and cohort assignment relied on those reports. The CDR3 consists of 18 residues. Germline trimming cut 2 bases from V and 0 bases from J; bases unmatched to any gene: 7. Germline V CDR1 and CDR2: SGDLS, YYNGEE.

The clonotype was recovered from a woman aged 40 to 55 with acute COVID-19. Sequences were obtained from PBMCs or T cells enriched from blood (not recorded which). The V and J genes are TRBV9 and TRBJ2-3, with 12 bases aligning to TRBD2. DNA for the CDR3: TGTGCCAGCAGCGTCGGGACTAGCGGGTTCGGAAGCACAGATACGCAGTATTTT. Protein sequence: CASSVGTSGFGSTDTQYF.